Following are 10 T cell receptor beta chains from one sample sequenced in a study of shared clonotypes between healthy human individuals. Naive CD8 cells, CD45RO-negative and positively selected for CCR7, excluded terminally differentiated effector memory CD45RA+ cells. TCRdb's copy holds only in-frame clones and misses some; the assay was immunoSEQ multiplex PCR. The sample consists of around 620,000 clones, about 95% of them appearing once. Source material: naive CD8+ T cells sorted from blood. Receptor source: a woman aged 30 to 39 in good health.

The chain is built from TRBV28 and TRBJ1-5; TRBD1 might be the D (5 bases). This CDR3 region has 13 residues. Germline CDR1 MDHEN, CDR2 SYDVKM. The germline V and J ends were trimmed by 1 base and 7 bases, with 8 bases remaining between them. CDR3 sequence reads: CASSLSGGQPQHF. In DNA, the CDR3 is TGTGCCAGCAGTTTATCGGGGGGGCAGCCCCAGCATTTT. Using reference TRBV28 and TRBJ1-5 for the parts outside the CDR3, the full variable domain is DVKVTQSSRYLVKRTGEKVFLECVQDMDHENMFWYRQDPGLGLRLIYFSYDVKMKEKGDIPEGYSVSREKKERFSLILESASTNQTSMYLCASSLSGGQPQHFGDGTRLSIL.

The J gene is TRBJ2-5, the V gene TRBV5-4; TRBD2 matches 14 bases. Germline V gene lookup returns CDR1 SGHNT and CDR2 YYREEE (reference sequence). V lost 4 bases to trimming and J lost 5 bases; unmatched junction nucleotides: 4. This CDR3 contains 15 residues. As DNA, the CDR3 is TGTGCCAGCAGCCCAGGGACTAGCGGGAGTGAGACCCAGTACTTC. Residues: CASSPGTSGSETQYF.

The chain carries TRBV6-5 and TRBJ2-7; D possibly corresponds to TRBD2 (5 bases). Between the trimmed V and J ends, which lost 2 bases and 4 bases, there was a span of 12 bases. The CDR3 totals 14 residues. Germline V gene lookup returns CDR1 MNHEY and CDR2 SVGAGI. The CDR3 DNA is TGTGCCAGCAGTTACGCAGGCTCGGGGTACGAGCAGTACTTC. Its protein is CASSYAGSGYEQYF.

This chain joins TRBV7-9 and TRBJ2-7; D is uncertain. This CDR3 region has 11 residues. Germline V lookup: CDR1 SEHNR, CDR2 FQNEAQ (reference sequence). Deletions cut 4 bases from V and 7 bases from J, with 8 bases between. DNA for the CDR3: TGTGCCAGCAGCTCGAGAGAGGAGCAGTACTTC. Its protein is CASSSREEQYF.

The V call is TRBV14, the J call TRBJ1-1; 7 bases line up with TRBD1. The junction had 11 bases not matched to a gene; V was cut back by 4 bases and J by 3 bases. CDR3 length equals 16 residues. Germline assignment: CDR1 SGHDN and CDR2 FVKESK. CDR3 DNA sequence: TGTGCCAGCAGCCTAGACTTCAGGGGGTTGTACACTGAAGCTTTCTTT. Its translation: CASSLDFRGLYTEAFF.

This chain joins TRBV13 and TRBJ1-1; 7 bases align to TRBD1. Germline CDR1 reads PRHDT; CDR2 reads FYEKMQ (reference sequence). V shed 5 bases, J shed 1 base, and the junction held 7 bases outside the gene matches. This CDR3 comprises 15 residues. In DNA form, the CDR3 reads TGTGCCAGCAGCCCCAGGGGGGGCGGGAACACTGAAGCTTTCTTT. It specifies CASSPRGGGNTEAFF.

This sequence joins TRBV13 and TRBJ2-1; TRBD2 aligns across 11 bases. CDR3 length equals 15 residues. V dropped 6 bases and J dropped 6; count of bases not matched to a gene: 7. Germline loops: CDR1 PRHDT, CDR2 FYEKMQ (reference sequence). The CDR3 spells CASSSPSGRSNEQFF. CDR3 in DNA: TGTGCCAGCAGTTCCCCTAGCGGGAGGAGCAATGAGCAGTTCTTC.

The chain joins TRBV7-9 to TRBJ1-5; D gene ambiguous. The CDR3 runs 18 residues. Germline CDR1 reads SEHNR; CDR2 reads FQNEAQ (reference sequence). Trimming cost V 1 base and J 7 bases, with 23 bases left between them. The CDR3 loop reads CASSLGVGRGLSRQPQHF. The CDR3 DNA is TGTGCCAGCAGCTTAGGGGTAGGTAGAGGCCTAAGTAGGCAGCCCCAGCATTTT.

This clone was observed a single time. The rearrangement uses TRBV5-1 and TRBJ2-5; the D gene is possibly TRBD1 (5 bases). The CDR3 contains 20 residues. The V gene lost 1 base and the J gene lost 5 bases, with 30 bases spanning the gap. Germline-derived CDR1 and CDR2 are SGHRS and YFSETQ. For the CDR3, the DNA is TGCGCCAGCAGCTTGAAGTCGAGCGCCTGGACAACCGATCTTGGGGAGACCCAGTACTTC. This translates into CASSLKSSAWTTDLGETQYF.

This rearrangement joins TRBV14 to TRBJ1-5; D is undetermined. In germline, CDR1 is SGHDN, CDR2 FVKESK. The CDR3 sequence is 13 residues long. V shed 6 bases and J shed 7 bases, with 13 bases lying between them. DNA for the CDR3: TGTGCCAGCAGTCTAGGCCAGAACCAGCCCCAGCATTTT. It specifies CASSLGQNQPQHF.